These T cell receptor beta chains were read from a single sample in a study of beta chain features in type 1 diabetes. The table came from immunoSEQ multiplex PCR; TCRdb's copy has only in-frame clones and leaves some out. In the table there are more than 300,000 clones, about 10% of which are singletons. The sequenced sample consisted of central memory CD4+ T cells from blood. The receptors stem from a man aged 25-40 years with type 1 diabetes. Each CDR3 is given with its conserved first and last residue. The order of the fields is V gene, D gene, J gene, clone size, CDR3 DNA, CDR3 protein. D genes are given only for firm matches. The size entry is marked missing in some rows and otherwise reads once, few, many or a size class.

>TRBV18|-|TRBJ2-5|-
TGTGCCAGCTCACCACTAGTTGGGCCAATCCAAGAGACCCAGTACTTC
CASSPLVGPIQETQYF
>TRBV10-3|-|TRBJ1-5|many
TGTGCCATCAGTGAGTCGCGGGGGAATAGCAATCAGCCCCAGCATTTT
CAISESRGNSNQPQHF
>TRBV12-5|-|TRBJ2-2|few
TGTGCTAGTGGTTTGTCGGAGGGACGGGTTTGGGACACCGGGGAGCTGTTTTTT
CASGLSEGRVWDTGELFF
>TRBV7-9|TRBD1|TRBJ2-1|-
TGTGCCAGCAGCTTTCAACAGGGGACCTACAATGAGCAGTTCTTC
CASSFQQGTYNEQFF
>TRBV6-1|TRBD1|TRBJ1-5|-
TGTGCCAGCAGAGCGGTCTACAGGGGCGGTCAGCCCCAGCATTTT
CASRAVYRGGQPQHF
>TRBV5-5|TRBD1|TRBJ1-3|-
TGTGCCAGCAGCTTGCGAAGGACAGGGTTCGGAAACACCATATATTTT
CASSLRRTGFGNTIYF
>TRBV11-3|-|TRBJ1-1|-
TGTGCCAGCAGCTCAGGGGCCCTTGAAGCTTTCTTT
CASSSGALEAFF
>TRBV2|-|TRBJ2-5|-
TGTGCCAGCCGGGACTCACGGTACCAAGAGACCCAGTACTTC
CASRDSRYQETQYF
>TRBV6-6|TRBD1|TRBJ2-1|few
TGTGCCAGCAGCTCCGGGACAGAAAACAATGAGCAGTTCTTC
CASSSGTENNEQFF
>TRBV6-6|-|TRBJ1-2|few
TGTGCCAGCACTCCCGACAGGAACTATGGCTACACCTTC
CASTPDRNYGYTF
>TRBV23-1|TRBD1|TRBJ2-1|-
TGCGCCAGCAGTCAATACCAGGGGGCGCCGTACAATGAGCAGTTCTTC
CASSQYQGAPYNEQFF
>TRBV9|TRBD1|TRBJ2-2|-
TGTGCCAGCAGCGTAGGAGGGACAGGGGGCTTTACCGGGGAGCTGTTTTTT
CASSVGGTGGFTGELFF
>TRBV28|-|TRBJ2-7|few
TGTGCCAGCAGTTACCCGCAGGCTGACTACGAGCAGTACTTC
CASSYPQADYEQYF
>TRBV18|TRBD1|TRBJ2-3|many
TGTGCCAGCTCCCCGACAGGGGGTGATACGCAGTATTTT
CASSPTGGDTQYF
>TRBV7-3|-|TRBJ2-3|few
TGTGCCAGCAGCTTGGCCAGGGCGAGCACAGATACGCAGTATTTT
CASSLARASTDTQYF
>TRBV27|-|TRBJ2-5|-
TGTGCCAGCAGTTTACTGGGGGAACGACAAGAGACCCAGTACTTC
CASSLLGERQETQYF
>TRBV14|TRBD2|TRBJ2-5|few
TGTGCCAGCAGCGCCAGACTAGCGGGGAGCCAAGAGACCCAGTACTTC
CASSARLAGSQETQYF
>TRBV5-1|-|TRBJ2-6|many
TGCGCCAGCAGCTTGGGTGGGGATTCTGGGGCCAACGTCCTGACTTTC
CASSLGGDSGANVLTF